This TCR beta chain was identified during a study of blood T cell repertoires in COVID-19. Across the study: Samples came from the United States, Italy and Spain, spanning acute and convalescent COVID-19. In each case, the material was cDNA or gDNA derived from T cells, B-cell-depleted T cells, or PBMCs.

The authors' processing: Cell counts per sample came from amplifying reference gene primers. The method was immunoSEQ multiplex PCR; TCRdb's version includes in-frame clones alone and lacks a portion of them. The V and J calls and clone size are taken from that table; D and trimming were inferred from the DNA. The sample shows some 21,000 clones, about 83% of them seen only once. The CDR3 runs 16 residues. Looked up from germline, CDR1 is MGHDK and CDR2 is SYGVNS. Trimming stripped 2 bases from V and 1 base from J, with 12 bases between. The receptor comes from a human donor in a cohort sampled during active COVID-19. V usage is TRBV25-1 and J usage is TRBJ2-4, with unresolved D. What was sequenced was peripheral blood. The CDR3: CASSEMNAGAKNIQYF. The CDR3 DNA reads as TGTGCCAGCAGTGAAATGAACGCAGGCGCCAAAAACATTCAGTACTTC.